The 20 T cell receptor beta chains given below trace back to one sample, sequenced in a study of blood T cell repertoires in COVID-19. The method was immunoSEQ multiplex PCR; TCRdb's version includes in-frame clones alone and lacks a portion of them. The sample lists over 200,000 clones, 85% occurring once. Sequencing was done on a sample of PBMCs or T cells enriched from blood (not recorded which). The receptors stem from a man aged 40-55 years who had recovered from COVID-19.

The rearrangement uses TRBV25-1 and TRBJ2-7; D may be TRBD2 (5 bases). CDR3 length: 12 residues. V lost 7 bases and J lost 3, with 10 bases in between. CDR1 and CDR2 (germline): MGHDK, SYGVNS. The DNA of the CDR3 is TGTGCCAGCAACTCGGGGAACTACGAGCAGTACTTC. This codes for CASNSGNYEQYF.

The chain employs TRBV28 and TRBJ2-1, with 8 bases that match TRBD1. This CDR3 comprises 16 residues. Germline CDR1 is MDHEN and CDR2 is SYDVKM. Germline trimming cut 3 bases from V and 7 bases from J; bases unmatched to any gene: 11. The DNA of the CDR3 is TGTGCCAGCAGTTTTAATGGCAGGGGGCGCCGGAATGAGCAGTTCTTC. Residues: CASSFNGRGRRNEQFF.

V usage is TRBV10-2 and J usage is TRBJ1-2; 8 bases are a match to TRBD1. The CDR3 totals 13 residues. In germline, CDR1 is WSHSY, CDR2 SAAADI. The trim removed 4 bases at V and 8 bases at J, leaving 6 bases unmatched. CDR3 sequence: CASSGQGTGGYTF. The CDR3 bases are TGCGCCAGCAGTGGACAGGGGACGGGGGGCTACACCTTC.

This clone was observed a single time. The rearrangement links TRBV4-1 to TRBJ2-1, with 13 nucleotides matching TRBD2. Germline V lookup: CDR1 MGHRA, CDR2 YSYEKL. V shed 4 bases, J shed 3 bases, and the junction held 3 bases outside the gene matches. The CDR3 is 16 amino acids. The CDR3 loop reads CASSRRLAGGYNEQFF. The CDR3 DNA reads as TGCGCCAGCAGCCGCCGACTAGCGGGGGGCTACAATGAGCAGTTCTTC.

The rearrangement uses TRBV29-1 and TRBJ2-2; the match to TRBD1 covers 9 bases. CDR3 length: 16 amino acids. After removal of 1 base from V and 6 bases from J, the junction contained 9 bases not matched to a gene. Germline values: CDR1 SQVTM, CDR2 ANQGSEA. The chain's CDR3 is CSVEVEDRGSPGELFF. The CDR3 DNA follows: TGCAGCGTTGAAGTTGAAGACAGGGGGAGTCCCGGGGAGCTGTTTTTT.

This clone was seen only a few times. The chain is built from TRBV11-2 and TRBJ2-7; 11 nucleotides agree with TRBD2. Trimming removed 3 bases from V and 9 bases from J; junction bases left unmatched: 7. The CDR3 runs 14 residues. CDR1 is SGHAT, CDR2 FQNNGV, per germline. CDR3 in DNA: TGTGCCAGCAGCTTCGAACTAGCGGGAGCTTCGCAGTACTTC. This translates into CASSFELAGASQYF.

In this sample, this clone turned up a few times. The rearrangement uses TRBV9 and TRBJ2-7; D is ambiguous. CDR3 length equals 14 residues. Trimming removed 0 bases from V and 1 base from J, with 8 bases in between. Germline CDR1 is SGDLS and CDR2 is YYNGEE. CDR3 DNA: TGTGCCAGCAGCGTAGATTACAGATCCTACGAGCAGTACTTC. Its translation: CASSVDYRSYEQYF.

In this sample, this clone turned up a few times. CDR3 residues: CASSPSSSGRARFF. The CDR3 nucleotides read TGTGCCAGCAGCCCCTCGTCGAGCGGGAGGGCACGGTTCTTC. The chain is built from TRBV7-2 and TRBJ2-1; 10 nucleotides line up with TRBD2. V gave up 5 bases and J gave up 15 bases; unmatched junction bases: 13. Per germline, CDR1 SGHTA and CDR2 FQGNSA. This CDR3 is 14 amino acids long.

This clone was counted between two and nine times. Different DNA sequences within this sample yield the same CDR3. The chain is built from TRBV19 and TRBJ1-4, with 7 bases lining up with TRBD1. V shed 5 bases and J 0 bases; nucleotides not matched to a gene: 3. The CDR3 is 15 amino acids. In germline, CDR1 is LNHDA, CDR2 SQIVND (reference sequence). The CDR3 is CASSGTAATNEKLFF. The CDR3 DNA reads as TGTGCCAGTAGTGGGACAGCTGCAACTAATGAAAAACTGTTTTTT.

The CDR3 sequence is CASSLEDRGSNEQFF. CDR3 DNA sequence: TGTGCCAGCAGTTTAGAGGACAGGGGGAGCAATGAGCAGTTCTTC. This rearrangement joins TRBV28 to TRBJ2-1, with 10 bases aligning to TRBD1. CDR1 and CDR2 (germline): MDHEN, SYDVKM. V dropped 2 bases and J dropped 6; count of bases not matched to a gene: 4. The length of the CDR3 is 15 residues.

CDR3 loop: CASSLAGGAETQYF. The CDR3 DNA reads as TGTGCCAGCAGCTTGGCGGGAGGGGCTGAGACCCAGTACTTC. The chain has TRBV5-6 and TRBJ2-5; 8 bases are a match to TRBD2. Germline CDR1 reads SGHDT; CDR2 reads YYEEEE. V trimming: 0 bases; J trimming: 5 bases; junction bases outside the gene matches: 3. The CDR3 spans 14 residues.

The V call is TRBV2, the J call TRBJ1-2; unclear D gene. Germline CDR1 SNHLY, CDR2 FYNNEI. V lost 1 base to trimming and J lost 2 bases, with 5 bases between them. This CDR3 has 13 amino acids. The CDR3 here is CASSEGQNYGYTF. The CDR3 region has the DNA TGTGCCAGCAGTGAAGGGCAGAACTATGGCTACACCTTC. The full variable domain, its missing parts supplied by reference TRBV2 and TRBJ1-2, is EPEVTQTPSHQVTQMGQEVILRCVPISNHLYFYWYRQILGQKVEFLVSFYNNEISEKSEIFDDQFSVERPDGSNFTLKIRSTKLEDSAMYFCASSEGQNYGYTFGSGTRLTVV.

The rearrangement links TRBV19 to TRBJ2-7; a possible D gene is TRBD2 (6 bases). CDR1 is LNHDA, CDR2 SQIVND, per germline (reference sequence). V was clipped by 6 bases and J by 1 base, with 16 bases between them. This CDR3 has 15 amino acids. CDR3 nucleotides: TGTGCCAGTAGCAGTTTCGAGGGAGGTTCCTACGAGCAGTACTTC. It is translated as CASSSFEGGSYEQYF.

This chain uses TRBV6-1 with TRBJ2-3; TRBD2 aligns across 9 bases. This CDR3 contains 17 residues. Germline V gene sequence: CDR1 MNHNS, CDR2 SASEGT. The junction had 11 bases not matched to a gene; V was cut back by 3 bases and J by 4 bases. CDR3 region: CASSDIASGNRADTQYF. CDR3 in DNA: TGTGCCAGCAGTGATATAGCTAGCGGGAACCGGGCAGATACGCAGTATTTT.

J is TRBJ1-2 and V is TRBV6-5, with D possibly matching TRBD1 (5 bases). CDR3 length: 14 amino acids. The V gene lost 7 bases and the J gene lost 5 bases, with 17 bases spanning the gap. CDR1 and CDR2 from the germline V gene are MNHEY and SVGAGI. CDR3: CASTLPAAGYGYTF. In nucleotides, the CDR3 is TGTGCCAGCACATTGCCGGCGGCAGGGTATGGCTACACCTTC.

V is TRBV5-6 and J is TRBJ2-7, with TRBD2 as a possible D gene (6 bases). CDR3 length: 14 amino acids. Deletions cut 3 bases from V and 5 bases from J, with 15 bases between. The germline V gene encodes CDR1 SGHDT and CDR2 YYEEEE. CDR3 DNA: TGTGCCAGCAGCTCCCCTTGGGCGGGGAACGAGCAGTACTTC. It translates to CASSSPWAGNEQYF.

The chain links TRBV7-8 to TRBJ2-6; no reliable D call. Germline V CDR1 and CDR2: SGHVS, FQNEAQ. V gave up 6 bases and J gave up 2 bases, with 14 bases separating them. The CDR3 covers 16 residues. The CDR3 nucleotides read TGTGCCAGCAGTCTTCCGGGTGGCACTGGGGCCAACGTCCTGACTTTC. It translates to CASSLPGGTGANVLTF.

This chain joins TRBV20-1 and TRBJ2-5, with 9 bases that match TRBD2. Trimming removed 3 bases from V and 5 bases from J; junction bases left unmatched: 7. This CDR3 region has 14 residues. Germline V gives CDR1 DFQATT, CDR2 SNEGSKA (reference sequence). Here the CDR3 reads CSASSGGGGETQYF. The CDR3 nucleotides read TGCAGTGCTAGTAGCGGGGGAGGGGGGGAGACCCAGTACTTC.

The V call is TRBV5-1, the J call TRBJ2-2; 7 nucleotides match TRBD2. CDR1 is SGHRS and CDR2 is YFSETQ in the germline V gene. The J segment lost 5 bases and the V segment lost 0 bases, leaving 7 bases of the junction unmatched. This CDR3 comprises 16 residues. CDR3 loop: CASSLEVREYTGELFF. In DNA form, the CDR3 reads TGCGCCAGCAGCTTGGAGGTGCGGGAGTATACCGGGGAGCTGTTTTTT.

The chain employs TRBV25-1 and TRBJ2-1, with 11 bases that match TRBD2. Germline CDR1 MGHDK, CDR2 SYGVNS. The CDR3 loop spans 16 amino acids. Losses at the gene ends were 2 bases for V and 5 bases for J; bases not matched to a gene: 5. Written as DNA, the CDR3 is TGTGCCAGCAGTGAAGTAGCGGGAGGGCCGAACAATGAGCAGTTCTTC. The encoded protein is CASSEVAGGPNNEQFF. Variable domain in full (rest from reference TRBV25-1 and TRBJ2-1): EADIYQTPRYLVIGTGKKITLECSQTMGHDKMYWYQQDPGMELHLIHYSYGVNSTEKGDLSSESTVSRIRTEHFPLTLESARPSHTSQYLCASSEVAGGPNNEQFFGPGTRLTVL.